Each of the 5 T cell receptor beta chains below was sequenced from the same sample in a study of blood T cell repertoires in COVID-19. Clones were sequenced by immunoSEQ multiplex PCR, and TCRdb holds only the in-frame ones, with some missing. The sample holds fewer than 250,000 clones, approximately 83% seen once. Material for sequencing was PBMCs or T cells enriched from blood (not recorded which). The receptors were sampled from a middle-aged woman with acute COVID-19.

Here the CDR3 DNA reads TGTGCCAGCAGATCAGGAGGGTCGGGCACCGGGGAGCTGTTTTTT. It encodes CASRSGGSGTGELFF. The rearrangement joins TRBV11-1 to TRBJ2-2; tentative D call: TRBD2 (6 bases). Germline lookup yields CDR1 SGHAT and CDR2 FQDESV (reference sequence). This CDR3 has 15 residues. V was trimmed by 6 bases and J by 4 bases, leaving 15 bases between them.

The rearrangement joins TRBV7-9 to TRBJ2-2; a weak D match, TRBD2 (6 bases). Germline CDR1 and CDR2: SEHNR and FQNEAQ (reference sequence). V gave up 5 bases and J gave up 2 bases, with 12 bases separating them. The CDR3 covers 15 residues. The CDR3 nucleotides are TGTGCCAGCAGCCCCCGGGACTTCAACACCGGGGAGCTGTTTTTT. Translation: CASSPRDFNTGELFF.

The V call is TRBV10-1, the J call TRBJ2-1; 10 bases fit TRBD2. This CDR3 contains 14 residues. Germline V gene data show CDR1 as WNHNN and CDR2 as SYGVQD (reference sequence). V shed 3 bases and J 8 bases; nucleotides not matched to a gene: 4. The CDR3 loop is CASSDSSGSYEQFF. The CDR3 DNA is TGCGCCAGCAGTGATTCTAGCGGGAGCTATGAGCAGTTCTTC.

The J gene is TRBJ1-5, the V gene TRBV28; no definite D call. V was cut by 5 bases and J by 2 bases, with 13 bases left in between. The CDR3 totals 15 residues. CDR1 is MDHEN, CDR2 SYDVKM, per germline. CDR3 protein: CASSPEGRGNQPQHF. In nucleotides, the CDR3 is TGTGCCAGCAGTCCCGAGGGAAGAGGCAATCAGCCCCAGCATTTT.

The J gene is TRBJ1-2, the V gene TRBV28; D not certain. The CDR3 contains 11 residues. V lost 7 bases to trimming and J lost 4 bases, with 7 bases between them. CDR1 and CDR2 from the germline V gene are MDHEN and SYDVKM. This CDR3 reads CASTRGYGYTF. The CDR3 nucleotides are TGTGCCAGCACCCGAGGCTATGGCTACACCTTC.